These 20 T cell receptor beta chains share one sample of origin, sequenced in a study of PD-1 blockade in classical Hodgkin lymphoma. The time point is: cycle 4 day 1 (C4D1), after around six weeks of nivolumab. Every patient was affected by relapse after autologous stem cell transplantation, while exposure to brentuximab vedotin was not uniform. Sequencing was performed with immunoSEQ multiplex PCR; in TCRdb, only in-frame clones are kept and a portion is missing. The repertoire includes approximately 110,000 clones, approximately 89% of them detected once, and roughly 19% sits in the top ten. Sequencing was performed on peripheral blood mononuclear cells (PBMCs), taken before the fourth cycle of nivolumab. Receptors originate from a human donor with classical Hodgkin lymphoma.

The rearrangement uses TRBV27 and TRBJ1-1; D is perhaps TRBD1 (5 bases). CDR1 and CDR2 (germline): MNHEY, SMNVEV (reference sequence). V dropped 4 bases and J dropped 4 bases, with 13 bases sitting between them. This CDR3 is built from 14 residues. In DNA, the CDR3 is TGTGCCAGCAGTTCATTAGGGGCTAGCACTGAAGCTTTCTTT. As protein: CASSSLGASTEAFF.

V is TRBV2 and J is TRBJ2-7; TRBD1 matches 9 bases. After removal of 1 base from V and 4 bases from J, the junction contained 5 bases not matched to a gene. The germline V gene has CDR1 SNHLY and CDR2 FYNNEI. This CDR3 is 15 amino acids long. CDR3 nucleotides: TGTGCCAGCAGTGAAGGGGGGACAGGGTCTTACGAGCAGTACTTC. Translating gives CASSEGGTGSYEQYF.

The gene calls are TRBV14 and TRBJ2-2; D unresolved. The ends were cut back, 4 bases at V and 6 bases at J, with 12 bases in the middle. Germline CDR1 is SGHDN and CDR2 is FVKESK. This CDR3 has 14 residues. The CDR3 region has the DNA TGTGCCAGCAGCCTACTTTTCGACGCCGGGGAGCTGTTTTTT. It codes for CASSLLFDAGELFF.

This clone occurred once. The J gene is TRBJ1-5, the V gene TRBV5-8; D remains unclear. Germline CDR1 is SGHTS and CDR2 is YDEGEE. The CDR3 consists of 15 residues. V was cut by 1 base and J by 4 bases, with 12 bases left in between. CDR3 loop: CASSLLSERNQPQHF. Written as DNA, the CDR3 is TGTGCCAGCAGCTTGTTAAGTGAGAGAAATCAGCCCCAGCATTTT.

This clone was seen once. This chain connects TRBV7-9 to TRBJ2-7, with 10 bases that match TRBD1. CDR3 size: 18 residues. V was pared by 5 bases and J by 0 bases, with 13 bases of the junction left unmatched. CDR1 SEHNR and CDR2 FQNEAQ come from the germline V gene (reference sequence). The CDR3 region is CASSQVPGQGQTSYEQYF. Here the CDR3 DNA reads TGTGCCAGCAGCCAAGTCCCGGGACAGGGGCAAACCTCCTACGAGCAGTACTTC.

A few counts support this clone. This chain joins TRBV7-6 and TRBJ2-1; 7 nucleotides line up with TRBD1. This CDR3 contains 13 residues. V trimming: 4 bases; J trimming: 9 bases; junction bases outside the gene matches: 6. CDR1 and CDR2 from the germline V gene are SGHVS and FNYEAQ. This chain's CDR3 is CASSSQQGTEQFF. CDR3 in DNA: TGTGCCAGCAGCTCCCAACAGGGGACTGAGCAGTTCTTC.

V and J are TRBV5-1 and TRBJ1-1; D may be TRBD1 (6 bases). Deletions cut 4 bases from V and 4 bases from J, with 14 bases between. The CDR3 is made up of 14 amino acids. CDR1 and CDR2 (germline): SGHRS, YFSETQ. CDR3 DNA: TGCGCCAGCAGCCCACAGGGTAGGGTCACTGAAGCTTTCTTT. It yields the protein CASSPQGRVTEAFF. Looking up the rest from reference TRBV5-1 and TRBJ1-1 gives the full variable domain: KAGVTQTPRYLIKTRGQQVTLSCSPISGHRSVSWYQQTPGQGLQFLFEYFSETQRNKGNFPGRFSGRQFSNSRSEMNVSTLELGDSALYLCASSPQGRVTEAFFGQGTRLTVV.

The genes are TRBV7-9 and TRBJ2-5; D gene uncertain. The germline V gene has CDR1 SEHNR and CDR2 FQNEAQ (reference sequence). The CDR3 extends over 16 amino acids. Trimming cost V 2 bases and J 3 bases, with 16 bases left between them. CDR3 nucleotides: TGTGCCAGCAGCTTACTTGGCAGAACGCTGGAAGAGACCCAGTACTTC. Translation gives CASSLLGRTLEETQYF.

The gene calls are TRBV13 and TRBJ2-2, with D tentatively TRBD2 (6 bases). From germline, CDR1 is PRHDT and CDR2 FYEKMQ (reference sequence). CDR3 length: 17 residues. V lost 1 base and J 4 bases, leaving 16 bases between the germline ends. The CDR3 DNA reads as TGTGCCAGCAGCTTAGAAGGTCCCGGGGGACGCACCGGGGAGCTGTTTTTT. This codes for CASSLEGPGGRTGELFF.

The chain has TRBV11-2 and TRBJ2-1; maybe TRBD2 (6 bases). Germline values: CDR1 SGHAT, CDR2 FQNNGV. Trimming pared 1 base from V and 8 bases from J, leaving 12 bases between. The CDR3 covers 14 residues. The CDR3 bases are TGTGCCAGCAGCTTAGCGGGGGAGTACGATGAGCAGTTCTTC. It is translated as CASSLAGEYDEQFF.

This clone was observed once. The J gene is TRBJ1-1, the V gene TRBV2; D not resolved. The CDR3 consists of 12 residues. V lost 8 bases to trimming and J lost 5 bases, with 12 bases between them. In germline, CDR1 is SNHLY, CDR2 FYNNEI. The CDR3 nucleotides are TGTGCCAGCGGAGGGCTGGGTACTGAAGCTTTCTTT. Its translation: CASGGLGTEAFF.

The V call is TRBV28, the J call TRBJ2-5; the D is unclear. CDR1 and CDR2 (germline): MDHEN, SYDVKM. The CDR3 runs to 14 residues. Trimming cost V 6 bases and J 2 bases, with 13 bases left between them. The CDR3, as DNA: TGTGCCAGCAGCAATCAAATCTTTCAAGAGACCCAGTACTTC. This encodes CASSNQIFQETQYF.

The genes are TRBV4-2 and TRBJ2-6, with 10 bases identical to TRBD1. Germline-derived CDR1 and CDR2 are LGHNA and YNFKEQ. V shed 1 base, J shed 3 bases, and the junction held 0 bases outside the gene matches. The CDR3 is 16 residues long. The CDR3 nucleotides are TGTGCCAGCAGCCAAGGGGACAGGGGTGGGGCCAACGTCCTGACTTTC. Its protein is CASSQGDRGGANVLTF.

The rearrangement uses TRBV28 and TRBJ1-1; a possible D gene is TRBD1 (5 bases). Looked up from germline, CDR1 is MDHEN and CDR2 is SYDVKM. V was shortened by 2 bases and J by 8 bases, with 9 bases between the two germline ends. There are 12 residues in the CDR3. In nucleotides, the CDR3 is TGTGCCAGCAGTTTACGGGCAGGGGAAGCTTTCTTT. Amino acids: CASSLRAGEAFF.

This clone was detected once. The CDR3 loop reads CASSLTGATNEKLFF. DNA for the CDR3: TGTGCCAGCAGCTTAACAGGGGCCACCAATGAAAAACTGTTTTTT. The chain has TRBV5-6 and TRBJ1-4, with TRBD1 matching over 7 bases. Germline-derived CDR1 and CDR2 are SGHDT and YYEEEE. The length of the CDR3 is 15 residues. The V segment lost 2 bases and the J segment 5 bases; nucleotides outside the gene matches: 6.

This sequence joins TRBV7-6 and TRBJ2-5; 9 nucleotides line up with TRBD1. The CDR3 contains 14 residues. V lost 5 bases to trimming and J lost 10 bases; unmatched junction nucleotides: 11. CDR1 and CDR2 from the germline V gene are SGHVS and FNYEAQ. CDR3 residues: CASSQNPGQGNQYF. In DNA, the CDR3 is TGTGCCAGCAGCCAAAACCCGGGACAGGGTAACCAGTACTTC.

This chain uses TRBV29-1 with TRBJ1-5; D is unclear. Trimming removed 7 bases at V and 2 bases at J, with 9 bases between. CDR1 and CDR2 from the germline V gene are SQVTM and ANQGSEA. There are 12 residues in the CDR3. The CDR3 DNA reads TGCAGCGCCCAGGACGGCAATCAGCCCCAGCATTTT. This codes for CSAQDGNQPQHF.

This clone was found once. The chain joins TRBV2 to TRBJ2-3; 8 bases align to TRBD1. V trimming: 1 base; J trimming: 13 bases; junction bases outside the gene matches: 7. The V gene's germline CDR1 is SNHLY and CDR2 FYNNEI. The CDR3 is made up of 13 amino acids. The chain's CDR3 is CASSEVGTGEEYF. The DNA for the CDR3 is TGTGCCAGCAGTGAAGTCGGGACAGGTGAGGAGTATTTT.

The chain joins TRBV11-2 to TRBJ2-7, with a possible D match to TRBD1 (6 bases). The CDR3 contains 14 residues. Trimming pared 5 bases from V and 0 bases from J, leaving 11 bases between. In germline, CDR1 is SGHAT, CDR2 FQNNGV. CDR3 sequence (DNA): TGTGCCAGCAGCCAGGGGACCTACTCCTACGAGCAGTACTTC. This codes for CASSQGTYSYEQYF. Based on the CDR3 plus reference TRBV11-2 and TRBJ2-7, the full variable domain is EAGVAQSPRYKIIEKRQSVAFWCNPISGHATLYWYQQILGQGPKLLIQFQNNGVVDDSQLPKDRFSAERLKGVDSTLKIQPAKLEDSAVYLCASSQGTYSYEQYFGPGTRLTVT.

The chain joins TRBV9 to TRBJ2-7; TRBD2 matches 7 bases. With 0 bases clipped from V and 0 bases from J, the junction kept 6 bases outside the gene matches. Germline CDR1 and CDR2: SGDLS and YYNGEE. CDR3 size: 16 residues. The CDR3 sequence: CASSVGGEGLSYEQYF. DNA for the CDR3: TGTGCCAGCAGCGTAGGAGGGGAGGGGCTCTCCTACGAGCAGTACTTC.